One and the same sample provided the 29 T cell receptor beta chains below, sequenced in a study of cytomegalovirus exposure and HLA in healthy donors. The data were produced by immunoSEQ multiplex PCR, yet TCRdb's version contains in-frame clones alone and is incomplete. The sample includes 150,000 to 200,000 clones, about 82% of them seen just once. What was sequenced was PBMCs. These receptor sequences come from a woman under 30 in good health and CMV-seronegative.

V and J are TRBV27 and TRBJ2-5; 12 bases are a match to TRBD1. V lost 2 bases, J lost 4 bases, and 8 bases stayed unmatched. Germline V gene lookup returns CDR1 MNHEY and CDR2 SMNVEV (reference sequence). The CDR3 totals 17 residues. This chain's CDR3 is CASSLGPGTGGRETQYF. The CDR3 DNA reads TGTGCCAGCAGTTTAGGTCCCGGGACAGGGGGCCGAGAGACCCAGTACTTC.

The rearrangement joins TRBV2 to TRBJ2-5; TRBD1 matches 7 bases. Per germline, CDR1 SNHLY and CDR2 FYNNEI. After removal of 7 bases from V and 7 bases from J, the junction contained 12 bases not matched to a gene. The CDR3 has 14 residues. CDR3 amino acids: CASNQQGSSATQYF. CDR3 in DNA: TGTGCCAGCAACCAACAGGGGAGCTCGGCGACCCAGTACTTC.

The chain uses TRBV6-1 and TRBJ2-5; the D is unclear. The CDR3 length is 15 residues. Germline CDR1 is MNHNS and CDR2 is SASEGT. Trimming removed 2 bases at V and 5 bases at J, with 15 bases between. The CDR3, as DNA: TGTGCCAGCAGTGAAAAAGATAGTCCTTCGGAGACCCAGTACTTC. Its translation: CASSEKDSPSETQYF.

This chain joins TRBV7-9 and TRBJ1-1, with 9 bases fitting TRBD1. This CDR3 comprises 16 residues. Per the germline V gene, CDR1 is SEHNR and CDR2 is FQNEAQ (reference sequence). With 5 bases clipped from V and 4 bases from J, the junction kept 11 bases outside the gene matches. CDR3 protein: CASSDPDRGAGTEAFF. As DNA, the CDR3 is TGTGCCAGCAGCGACCCGGACAGGGGAGCTGGCACTGAAGCTTTCTTT.

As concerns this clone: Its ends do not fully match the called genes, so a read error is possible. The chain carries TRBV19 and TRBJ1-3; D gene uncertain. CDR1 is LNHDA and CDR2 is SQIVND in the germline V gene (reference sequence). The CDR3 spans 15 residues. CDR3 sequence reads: CASSIGGDSGNTIHF. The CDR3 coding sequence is TGTGCCAGTAGTATAGGAGGAGACTCTGGAAACACCATACATTTT.

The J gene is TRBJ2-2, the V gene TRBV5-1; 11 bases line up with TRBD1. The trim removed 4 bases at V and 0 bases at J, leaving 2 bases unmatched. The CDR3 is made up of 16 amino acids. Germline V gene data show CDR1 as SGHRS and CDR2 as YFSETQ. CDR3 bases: TGCGCCAGCAGCGGACAGGGGGCTGCGAACACCGGGGAGCTGTTTTTT. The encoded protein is CASSGQGAANTGELFF.

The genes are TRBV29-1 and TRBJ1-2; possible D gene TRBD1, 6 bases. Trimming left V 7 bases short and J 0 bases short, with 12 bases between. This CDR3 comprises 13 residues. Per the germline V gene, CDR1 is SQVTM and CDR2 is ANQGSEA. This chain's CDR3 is CSAPDRTNYGYTF. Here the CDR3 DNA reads TGCAGCGCTCCTGACAGGACTAACTATGGCTACACCTTC.

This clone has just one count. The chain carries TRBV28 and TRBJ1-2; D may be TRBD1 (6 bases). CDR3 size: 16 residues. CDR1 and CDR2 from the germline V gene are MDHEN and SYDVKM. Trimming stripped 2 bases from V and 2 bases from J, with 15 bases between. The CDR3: CASSLNLGTSNYGYTF. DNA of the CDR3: TGTGCCAGCAGTTTAAATCTTGGGACATCAAACTATGGCTACACCTTC.

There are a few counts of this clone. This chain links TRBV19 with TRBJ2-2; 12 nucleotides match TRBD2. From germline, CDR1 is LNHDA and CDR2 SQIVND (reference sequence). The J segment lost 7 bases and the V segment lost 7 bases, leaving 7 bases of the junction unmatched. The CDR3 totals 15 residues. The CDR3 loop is CASTSGRAYGGELFF. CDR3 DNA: TGTGCCAGTACTAGCGGGAGGGCCTATGGCGGGGAGCTGTTTTTT.

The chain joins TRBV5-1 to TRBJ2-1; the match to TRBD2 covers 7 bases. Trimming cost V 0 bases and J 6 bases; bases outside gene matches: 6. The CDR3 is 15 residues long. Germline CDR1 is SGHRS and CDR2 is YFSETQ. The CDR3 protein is CASSLGSGPLNEQFF. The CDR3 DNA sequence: TGCGCCAGCAGCTTGGGTAGCGGGCCCCTCAATGAGCAGTTCTTC.

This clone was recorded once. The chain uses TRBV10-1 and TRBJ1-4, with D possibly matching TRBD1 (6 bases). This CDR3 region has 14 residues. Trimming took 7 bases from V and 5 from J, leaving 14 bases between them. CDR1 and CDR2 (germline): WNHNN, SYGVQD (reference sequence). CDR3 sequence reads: CASTTGRVNEKLFF. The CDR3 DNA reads TGCGCCAGCACTACAGGGAGGGTGAATGAAAAACTGTTTTTT.

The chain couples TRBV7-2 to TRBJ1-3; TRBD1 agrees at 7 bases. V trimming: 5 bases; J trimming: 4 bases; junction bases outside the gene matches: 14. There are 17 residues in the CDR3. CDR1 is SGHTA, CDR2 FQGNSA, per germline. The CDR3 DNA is TGTGCCAGCAGCCCGACAGGGCCAGGGGCCTTCGGAAACACCATATATTTT. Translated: CASSPTGPGAFGNTIYF.

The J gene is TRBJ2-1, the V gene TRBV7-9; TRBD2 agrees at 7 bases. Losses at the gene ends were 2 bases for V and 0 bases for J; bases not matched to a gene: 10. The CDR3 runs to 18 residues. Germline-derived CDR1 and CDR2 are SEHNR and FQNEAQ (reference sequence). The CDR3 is CASSLWGGGAGSYNEQFF. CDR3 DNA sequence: TGTGCCAGCAGCTTATGGGGCGGGGGAGCTGGCTCCTACAATGAGCAGTTCTTC.

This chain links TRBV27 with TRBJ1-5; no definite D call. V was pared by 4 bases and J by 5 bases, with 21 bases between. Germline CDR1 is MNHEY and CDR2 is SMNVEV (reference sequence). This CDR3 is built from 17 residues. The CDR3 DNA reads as TGTGCCAGCAGTTCGAGCGTAGCGCACCTTCTCTATCAGCCCCAGCATTTT. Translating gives CASSSSVAHLLYQPQHF.

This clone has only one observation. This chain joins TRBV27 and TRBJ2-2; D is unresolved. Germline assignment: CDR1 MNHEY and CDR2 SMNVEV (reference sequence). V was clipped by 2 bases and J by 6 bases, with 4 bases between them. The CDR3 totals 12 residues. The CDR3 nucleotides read TGTGCCAGCAGTTTAGGGCCCGGGGAGCTGTTTTTT. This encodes CASSLGPGELFF.

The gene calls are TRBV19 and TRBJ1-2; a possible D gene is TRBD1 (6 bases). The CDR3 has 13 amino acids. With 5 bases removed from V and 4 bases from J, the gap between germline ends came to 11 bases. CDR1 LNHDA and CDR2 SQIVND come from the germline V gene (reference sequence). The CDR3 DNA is TGTGCCAGTAGTCAGGGGAGAAGCTATGGCTACACCTTC. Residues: CASSQGRSYGYTF.

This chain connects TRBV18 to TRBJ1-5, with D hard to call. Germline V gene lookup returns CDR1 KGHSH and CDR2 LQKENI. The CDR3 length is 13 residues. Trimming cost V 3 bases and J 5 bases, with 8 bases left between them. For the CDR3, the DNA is TGTGCCAGCTCACCTGTACGGGATCAGCCCCAGCATTTT. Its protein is CASSPVRDQPQHF.

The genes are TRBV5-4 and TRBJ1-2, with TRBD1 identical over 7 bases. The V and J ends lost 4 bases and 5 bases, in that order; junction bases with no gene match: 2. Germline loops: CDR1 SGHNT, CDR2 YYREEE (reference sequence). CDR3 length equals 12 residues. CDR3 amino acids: CASSPTGYGYTF. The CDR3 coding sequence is TGTGCCAGCAGCCCGACAGGGTATGGCTACACCTTC.

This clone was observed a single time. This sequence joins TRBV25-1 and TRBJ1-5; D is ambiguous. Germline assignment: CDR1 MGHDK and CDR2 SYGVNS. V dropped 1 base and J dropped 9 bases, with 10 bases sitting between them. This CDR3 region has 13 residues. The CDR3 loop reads CASSESGSGPQHF. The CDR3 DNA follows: TGTGCCAGCAGTGAATCGGGTTCTGGGCCCCAGCATTTT.

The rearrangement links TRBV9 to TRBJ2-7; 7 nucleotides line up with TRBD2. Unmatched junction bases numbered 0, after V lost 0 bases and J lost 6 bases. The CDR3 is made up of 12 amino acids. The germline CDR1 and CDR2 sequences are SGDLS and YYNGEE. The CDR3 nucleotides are TGTGCCAGCAGCGTAGAGCGGGGCGAGCAGTACTTC. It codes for CASSVERGEQYF.

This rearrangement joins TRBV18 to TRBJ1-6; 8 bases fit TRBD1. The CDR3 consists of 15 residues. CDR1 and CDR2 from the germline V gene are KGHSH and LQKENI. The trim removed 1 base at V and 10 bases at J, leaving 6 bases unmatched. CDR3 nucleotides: TGTGCCAGCTCACCACAAGACAGGGGAGGGTCACCCCTCCACTTT. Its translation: CASSPQDRGGSPLHF.

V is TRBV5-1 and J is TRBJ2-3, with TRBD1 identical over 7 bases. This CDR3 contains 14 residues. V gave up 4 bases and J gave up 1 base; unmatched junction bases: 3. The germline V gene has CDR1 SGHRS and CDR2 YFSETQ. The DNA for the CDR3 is TGCGCCAGCAGCATCGGACAGGGCACAGATACGCAGTATTTT. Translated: CASSIGQGTDTQYF.

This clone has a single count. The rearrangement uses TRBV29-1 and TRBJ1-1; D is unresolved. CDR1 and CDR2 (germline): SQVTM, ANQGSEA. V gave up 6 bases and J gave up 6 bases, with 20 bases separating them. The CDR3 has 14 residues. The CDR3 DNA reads TGCAGCGTCCTCAATAAGGAGATGATTTCTGAAGCTTTCTTT. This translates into CSVLNKEMISEAFF.

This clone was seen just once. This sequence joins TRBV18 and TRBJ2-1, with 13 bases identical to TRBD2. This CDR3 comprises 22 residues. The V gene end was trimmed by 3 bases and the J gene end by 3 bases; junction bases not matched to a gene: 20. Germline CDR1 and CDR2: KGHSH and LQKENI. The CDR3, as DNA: TGTGCCAGCTCACCTCCGTTGGGACTAGCGGGACGGTCCCCGGGAAGCTACAATGAGCAGTTCTTC. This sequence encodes CASSPPLGLAGRSPGSYNEQFF.

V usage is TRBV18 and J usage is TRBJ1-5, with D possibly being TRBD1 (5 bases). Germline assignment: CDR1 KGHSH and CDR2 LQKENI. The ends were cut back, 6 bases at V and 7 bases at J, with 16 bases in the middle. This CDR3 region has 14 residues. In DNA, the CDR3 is TGTGCCAGCTCGTCGGAAGGGGTGGTGCAGCCCCAGCATTTT. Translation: CASSSEGVVQPQHF.

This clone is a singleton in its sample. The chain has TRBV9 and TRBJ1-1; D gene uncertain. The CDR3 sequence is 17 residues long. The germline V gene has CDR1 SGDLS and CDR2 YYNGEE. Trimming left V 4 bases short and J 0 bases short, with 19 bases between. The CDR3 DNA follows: TGTGCCAGCAGCCCCCACGGTCTACAGTCCATGAACACTGAAGCTTTCTTT. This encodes CASSPHGLQSMNTEAFF.

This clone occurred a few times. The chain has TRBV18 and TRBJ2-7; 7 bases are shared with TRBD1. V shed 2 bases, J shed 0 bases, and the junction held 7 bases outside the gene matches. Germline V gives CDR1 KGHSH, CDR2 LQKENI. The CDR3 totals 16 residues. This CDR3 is CASSPRWDSLSYEQYF. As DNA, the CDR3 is TGTGCCAGCTCACCAAGGTGGGACAGTCTCTCCTACGAGCAGTACTTC.

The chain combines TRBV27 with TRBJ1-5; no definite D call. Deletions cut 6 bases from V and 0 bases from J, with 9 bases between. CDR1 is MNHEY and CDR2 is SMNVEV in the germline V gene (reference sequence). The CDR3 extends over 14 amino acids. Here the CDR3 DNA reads TGTGCCAGCAGCGCCAGTAATAGCAATCAGCCCCAGCATTTT. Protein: CASSASNSNQPQHF.

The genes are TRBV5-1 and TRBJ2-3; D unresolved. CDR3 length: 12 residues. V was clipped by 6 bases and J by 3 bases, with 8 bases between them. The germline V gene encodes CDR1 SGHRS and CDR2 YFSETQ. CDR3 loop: CASNADTDTQYF. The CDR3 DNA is TGCGCCAGCAACGCGGATACAGATACGCAGTATTTT.